Listed here are 26 T cell receptor beta chains from one sample, sequenced in a study of blood T cell repertoires in COVID-19. This table comes from immunoSEQ multiplex PCR, and its TCRdb copy is limited to in-frame clones, with some not included. The sample shows some 340,000 clones, 85% to 95% of them seen only once. Sequenced sample: PBMCs or T cells enriched from blood (not recorded which). The source of these receptors is a woman in her thirties who had been exposed to COVID-19.

The chain is built from TRBV14 and TRBJ1-2, with D possibly matching TRBD1 (5 bases). V lost 4 bases, J lost 6 bases, and 12 bases lay in between. This CDR3 is 13 amino acids long. Germline CDR1 reads SGHDN; CDR2 reads FVKESK. The CDR3 reads CASSRLDTDGYTF. In nucleotides, the CDR3 is TGTGCCAGCAGCCGACTGGACACTGATGGCTACACCTTC. Full variable domain (outside the CDR3, taken from reference TRBV14 and TRBJ1-2): EAGVTQFPSHSVIEKGQTVTLRCDPISGHDNLYWYRRVMGKEIKFLLHFVKESKQDESGMPNNRFLAERTGGTYSTLKVQPAELEDSGVYFCASSRLDTDGYTFGSGTRLTVV.

This chain uses TRBV7-3 with TRBJ2-5; 9 positions match TRBD2. CDR1 is SGHTA and CDR2 is FQGTGA in the germline V gene. The junction had 8 bases not matched to a gene; V was cut back by 1 base and J by 5 bases. This CDR3 region has 16 residues. The CDR3 DNA follows: TGTGCCAGCAGCTTAAGACCTAGCGGGGCACGGGAGACCCAGTACTTC. Translation gives CASSLRPSGARETQYF. The entire variable domain, with the rest obtained from reference TRBV7-3 and TRBJ2-5, is as follows: GAGVSQTPSNKVTEKGKYVELRCDPISGHTALYWYRQSLGQGPEFLIYFQGTGAADDSGLPNDRFFAVRPEGSVSTLKIQRTERGDSAVYLCASSLRPSGARETQYFGPGTRLLVL.

The V call is TRBV4-3, the J call TRBJ1-3; D is unresolved. Trimming took 1 base from V and 0 from J, leaving 10 bases between them. In germline, CDR1 is LGHNA, CDR2 YSLEER. The CDR3 loop spans 16 amino acids. Here the CDR3 DNA reads TGCGCCAGCAGCCAAGCCCCGGTCCCCTCTGGAAACACCATATATTTT. It yields the protein CASSQAPVPSGNTIYF.

This rearrangement joins TRBV19 to TRBJ2-3; 8 bases match TRBD2. Germline trimming cut 4 bases from V and 5 bases from J; bases unmatched to any gene: 8. CDR3 length: 15 residues. Looked up from germline, CDR1 is LNHDA and CDR2 is SQIVND (reference sequence). The CDR3: CASSTTGGLGDTQYF. CDR3 in DNA: TGTGCCAGTAGTACCACGGGGGGGCTTGGAGATACGCAGTATTTT.

The V call is TRBV5-6, the J call TRBJ1-1; 10 positions agree with TRBD1. The V segment lost 3 bases and the J segment 4 bases; nucleotides outside the gene matches: 3. The length of the CDR3 is 14 residues. Looked up from germline, CDR1 is SGHDT and CDR2 is YYEEEE. The CDR3 coding sequence is TGTGCCAGCAGCTCGGGACAGGGGAGCACTGAAGCTTTCTTT. This translates into CASSSGQGSTEAFF. The full variable domain, completed using reference TRBV5-6 and TRBJ1-1, is DAGVTQSPTHLIKTRGQQVTLRCSPKSGHDTVSWYQQALGQGPQFIFQYYEEEERQRGNFPDRFSGHQFPNYSSELNVNALLLGDSALYLCASSSGQGSTEAFFGQGTRLTVV.

The CDR3 here is CASSGRYEKLFF. The CDR3 nucleotides read TGTGCCAGCAGCGGTCGGTATGAAAAACTGTTTTTT. The chain recombines TRBV13 with TRBJ1-4; D gene uncertain. Per germline, CDR1 PRHDT and CDR2 FYEKMQ (reference sequence). The CDR3 extends over 12 amino acids. The V gene lost 5 bases and the J gene lost 6 bases, with 7 bases spanning the gap.

The chain joins TRBV12-1 to TRBJ1-5; the table's D call TRBD1 went unverified against the DNA. TRBV12-1 is shown as a pseudogene. This CDR3 has 17 amino acids. The CDR3 nucleotides read TGTGCCAGCAGCTTTGCGACAGGCCATTGTGGCAATCAGCCCCAGCATTTT. Its translation: CASSFATGHCGNQPQHF.

The chain carries TRBV18 and TRBJ1-6; TRBD1 might be the D (6 bases). Trimming shortened V by 1 base and J by 9 bases, and 13 bases separated the two germline ends. Germline CDR1 KGHSH, CDR2 LQKENI. The CDR3 spans 15 residues. CDR3 loop: CASSPQVQGTSPLHF. The CDR3 DNA follows: TGTGCCAGCTCACCACAGGTCCAGGGGACTTCACCCCTCCACTTT.

V is TRBV4-1 and J is TRBJ2-3; the match to TRBD1 covers 10 bases. Trimming took 1 base from V and 2 from J; bases not matched to a gene: 3. The germline V gene encodes CDR1 MGHRA and CDR2 YSYEKL. The CDR3 contains 16 residues. The CDR3 DNA reads TGCGCCAGCAGCCAAGGGGGACAGGGGTACACAGATACGCAGTATTTT. This encodes CASSQGGQGYTDTQYF.

J is TRBJ1-5 and V is TRBV15, with 7 bases fitting TRBD1. Germline CDR1 reads LNHNV; CDR2 reads YYDKDF (reference sequence). With 3 bases clipped from V and 1 base from J, the junction kept 12 bases outside the gene matches. CDR3 size: 18 residues. The CDR3 region is CATSRMTGILRSNQPQHF. DNA for the CDR3: TGTGCCACCAGCAGGATGACAGGGATACTGCGGAGCAATCAGCCCCAGCATTTT.

This rearrangement joins TRBV12-3 or TRBV12-4 to TRBJ1-2, with D tentatively TRBD1 (6 bases). With 2 bases removed from V and 7 bases from J, the gap between germline ends came to 11 bases. The CDR3 has 13 amino acids. The CDR3 protein is CASSLRQGFGYTF. The CDR3 DNA reads as TGTGCCAGCAGTTTAAGGCAGGGGTTTGGCTACACCTTC.

The chain recombines TRBV10-3 with TRBJ2-1; the match to TRBD2 covers 8 bases. Germline-derived CDR1 and CDR2 are ENHRY and SYGVKD. V shed 0 bases, J shed 4 bases, and the junction held 11 bases outside the gene matches. The CDR3 totals 18 residues. The CDR3 sequence is CAISESIAGGAKYNEQFF. CDR3 in DNA: TGTGCCATCAGTGAGTCGATAGCCGGGGGGGCTAAATACAATGAGCAGTTCTTC.

J is TRBJ2-7 and V is TRBV5-1, with D possibly being TRBD1 (6 bases). V was clipped by 3 bases and J by 6 bases, with 13 bases between them. CDR3 length: 13 amino acids. Per the germline V gene, CDR1 is SGHRS and CDR2 is YFSETQ. The CDR3 nucleotides are TGCGCCAGCAGCTACGAGGGGGATGGCGAGCAGTACTTC. This gives the protein CASSYEGDGEQYF.

This chain joins TRBV6-5 and TRBJ1-2; 7 bases fit TRBD1. The CDR3 is made up of 11 amino acids. Unmatched junction bases numbered 5, after V lost 8 bases and J lost 8 bases. CDR1 is MNHEY, CDR2 SVGAGI, per germline. CDR3 DNA: TGTGCCAGCCAGACAGGGTACGGCTACACCTTC. Amino acid sequence: CASQTGYGYTF.

The rearrangement joins TRBV4-1 to TRBJ2-5; 7 nucleotides line up with TRBD1. V dropped 4 bases and J dropped 3; count of bases not matched to a gene: 8. Germline lookup yields CDR1 MGHRA and CDR2 YSYEKL. The length of the CDR3 is 15 residues. Written as DNA, the CDR3 is TGCGCCAGCAGCCCAGGGGGACCCGCGGAAGAGACCCAGTACTTC. Its translation: CASSPGGPAEETQYF.

The chain links TRBV7-9 to TRBJ2-3; perhaps TRBD1 as D (5 bases). The CDR3 length is 16 residues. V lost 4 bases, J lost 0 bases, and 14 bases lay in between. Germline V gives CDR1 SEHNR, CDR2 FQNEAQ (reference sequence). Here the CDR3 reads CASSSSGISSTDTQYF. As DNA, the CDR3 is TGTGCCAGCAGCTCTTCAGGGATTTCTAGCACAGATACGCAGTATTTT.

This chain uses TRBV23-1 with TRBJ1-4; D ambiguous. TRBV23-1 is reported as an ORF; its role is uncertain. V shed 0 bases and J shed 4 bases, with 12 bases lying between them. The CDR3 totals 16 residues. Here the CDR3 reads CASSQSVEFLNEKLFF. In nucleotides, the CDR3 is TGCGCCAGCAGTCAATCGGTTGAGTTCCTTAATGAAAAACTGTTTTTT.

The count of this clone is one. This sequence joins TRBV5-1 and TRBJ2-7; a possible D gene is TRBD2 (7 bases). The CDR3 totals 14 residues. CDR1 is SGHRS and CDR2 is YFSETQ in the germline V gene. Trimming removed 3 bases at V and 4 bases at J, with 14 bases between. The CDR3 here is CASSSVAGAYEQYF. The CDR3 DNA sequence: TGCGCCAGCAGCTCAGTCGCGGGGGCTTACGAGCAGTACTTC.

This chain connects TRBV27 to TRBJ2-7, with unresolved D. The CDR3 consists of 15 residues. Trimming pared 0 bases from V and 3 bases from J, leaving 12 bases between. Germline V CDR1 and CDR2: MNHEY, SMNVEV (reference sequence). The CDR3 here is CASSLSSAYFYEQYF. CDR3 nucleotides: TGTGCCAGCAGTTTATCTTCCGCCTACTTCTACGAGCAGTACTTC.

The V and J genes are TRBV7-3 and TRBJ2-1; TRBD2 matches at 9 bases. This CDR3 region has 15 residues. The germline gives CDR1 SGHTA, CDR2 FQGTGA. The ends lost 4 bases at V and 10 bases at J; junction bases unmatched: 11. This CDR3 is CASSSIGLASAEQFF. In nucleotides, the CDR3 is TGTGCCAGCAGCTCAATAGGACTAGCGTCGGCAGAGCAGTTCTTC.

The rearrangement joins TRBV5-4 to TRBJ2-5, with 7 bases identical to TRBD2. The CDR3 spans 16 residues. CDR1 is SGHNT, CDR2 YYREEE, per germline (reference sequence). The V and J ends lost 4 bases and 3 bases, in that order; junction bases with no gene match: 12. The CDR3 DNA sequence: TGTGCCAGCAGCCCAGAGCGGGGAGCCATTAAAGAGACCCAGTACTTC. Translated, it gives CASSPERGAIKETQYF.

The chain is built from TRBV7-8 and TRBJ1-2; TRBD1 might be the D (5 bases). Germline values: CDR1 SGHVS, CDR2 FQNEAQ. V lost 3 bases, J lost 4 bases, and 24 bases lay in between. This CDR3 is built from 18 residues. In nucleotides, the CDR3 is TGTGCCAGCAGCTTTATCCCCGTGGCCCAGGGAATTTTCTATGGCTACACCTTC. Protein product: CASSFIPVAQGIFYGYTF.

This clone was found a few times. This chain links TRBV6-5 with TRBJ1-5; D is possibly TRBD1 (6 bases). CDR1 MNHEY and CDR2 SVGAGI come from the germline V gene. V lost 2 bases and J 0 bases, leaving 8 bases between the germline ends. The CDR3 extends over 15 amino acids. The CDR3 region has the DNA TGTGCCAGCAGTTACGGACAGCATAGCAATCAGCCCCAGCATTTT. This translates into CASSYGQHSNQPQHF.

J is TRBJ2-5 and V is TRBV10-3, with D perhaps TRBD1 (5 bases). Germline V gene sequence: CDR1 ENHRY, CDR2 SYGVKD. V lost 0 bases and J 2 bases, leaving 16 bases between the germline ends. The CDR3 runs to 17 residues. The CDR3 loop reads CAISESVQGTPQETQYF. In DNA form, the CDR3 reads TGTGCCATCAGTGAGTCGGTGCAGGGAACCCCACAAGAGACCCAGTACTTC.

The CDR3 sequence: CASQVTGGDTEAFF. The CDR3 nucleotides read TGTGCCAGCCAAGTAACAGGGGGCGACACTGAAGCTTTCTTT. The chain is built from TRBV19 and TRBJ1-1, with 9 bases identical to TRBD1. With 9 bases clipped from V and 3 bases from J, the junction kept 8 bases outside the gene matches. Germline V gene lookup returns CDR1 LNHDA and CDR2 SQIVND (reference sequence). The CDR3 is 14 amino acids. The complete variable domain, with remaining parts taken from reference TRBV19 and TRBJ1-1, reads DGGITQSPKYLFRKEGQNVTLSCEQNLNHDAMYWYRQDPGQGLRLIYYSQIVNDFQKGDIAEGYSVSREKKESFPLTVTSAQKNPTAFYLCASQVTGGDTEAFFGQGTRLTVV.

J is TRBJ1-4 and V is TRBV29-1, with 10 nucleotides matching TRBD1. Per the germline V gene, CDR1 is SQVTM and CDR2 is ANQGSEA. V trimming: 4 bases; J trimming: 11 bases; junction bases outside the gene matches: 10. The CDR3 has 14 amino acids. The CDR3 nucleotides are TGCAGCGTTGCCCCCGGGACAGGGGTTCGGAAACTGTTTTTT. Protein: CSVAPGTGVRKLFF. Full variable domain (rest looked up from reference TRBV29-1 and TRBJ1-4): SAVISQKPSRDICQRGTSLTIQCQVDSQVTMMFWYRQQPGQSLTLIATANQGSEATYESGFVIDKFPISRPNLTFSTLTVSNMSPEDSSIYLCSVAPGTGVRKLFFGSGTQLSVL.